This is a list of T cell receptor beta chains from one sample in a study of untreated major depressive disorder. Using immunoSEQ multiplex PCR, the repertoire was profiled, and TCRdb retains in-frame clones only, with some absent. The top ten hold about 1.7% of the sample, which has under 15,000 clones, 75% to 95% seen once. The sample was CD4+ T cells from PBMCs. The receptor set was obtained from a woman aged 25-40 years with major depressive disorder. Both conserved end residues are part of each CDR3. The D gene is left open where the match is weak. Some rows have no size entry. The others give once, few or many, or a class for an expanded clone.

J gene	clone size	V gene	D gene	CDR3 DNA	CDR3 protein
TRBJ1-3	.	TRBV5-1	TRBD1	TGCGCCAGCAGCGGACCGGGACAGGGATCTGGAAACACCATATATTTT	CASSGPGQGSGNTIYF
TRBJ2-3	once	TRBV6-6	.	TGTGCCAGCAGTCTCAACAAAGCCACAGATACGCAGTATTTT	CASSLNKATDTQYF
TRBJ2-3	.	TRBV25-1	.	TGTGCCAGCAAAGACCCAAGAGGCACAGATACGCAGTATTTT	CASKDPRGTDTQYF
TRBJ2-7	.	TRBV7-2	.	TGTGCCAGCAGCTTACAAGGAGGGGGGGCCCCCCACGAGCAGTACTTC	CASSLQGGGAPHEQYF
TRBJ1-2	.	TRBV30	TRBD1	TGTGCCTGGAGGTGGACAGGGGGCAGCTATGGCTACACCTTC	CAWRWTGGSYGYTF
TRBJ1-2	.	TRBV28	TRBD1	TGTGCCAGCAGTCGCTCTACAGGGGCTGGCTACACCTTC	CASSRSTGAGYTF
TRBJ2-7	.	TRBV2	.	TGTGCCAGCAGTGAAACCGGATTTAACGAGCAGTACTTC	CASSETGFNEQYF
TRBJ1-1	.	TRBV7-9	.	TGTGCCAGCAGCCCCTCGGGGGGGCGAACTGAAGCTTTCTTT	CASSPSGGRTEAFF
TRBJ2-7	.	TRBV9	TRBD1	TGTGCCAGCAGCCCTAAACAGGGGGGATCCTACGAGCAGTACTTC	CASSPKQGGSYEQYF
TRBJ2-5	.	TRBV5-1	.	TGCGCCAGCAGCCATCGGGACTCAGTGGAGACCCAGTACTTC	CASSHRDSVETQYF
TRBJ1-1	.	TRBV6-6	TRBD1	TGTGCCAGCAGAACAGGGGGCGTTGGTGAAGCTTTCTTT	CASRTGGVGEAFF
TRBJ2-1	.	TRBV30	TRBD2	TGTGCCTGGAGTGTTGTCAGACTAGCGGGAGGGAATAGGTTCTTC	CAWSVVRLAGGNRFF
TRBJ2-1	.	TRBV5-4	TRBD2	TGTGCCAGCAGCACTCGACTAGCCCATGAGCAGTTCTTC	CASSTRLAHEQFF
TRBJ2-2	.	TRBV6-5	.	TGTGCCAGCAGTTACTCGGAGGGGGAGCTGTTTTTT	CASSYSEGELFF
TRBJ2-5	.	TRBV7-6	TRBD2	TGTGCCAGCAGTTCTCGAAACGGACTAGCGGGAGGGGGTGGAGAGACCCAGTACTTC	CASSSRNGLAGGGGETQYF
TRBJ2-1	.	TRBV6-1	.	TGTGCCAGCAGGCAGGGGGGCGAGCAGTTCTTC	CASRQGGEQFF
TRBJ1-1	.	TRBV11-2	.	TGTGCCAGCAGCTTAGAGGGGTGGACTGAAGCTTTCTTT	CASSLEGWTEAFF
TRBJ2-7	.	TRBV6-1	.	TGTGCCAGTAGTCTCGAGACGGGGAGCTCCTACGAGCAGTACTTC	CASSLETGSSYEQYF
TRBJ1-4	.	TRBV7-9	.	TGTGCCAGCAGCGGAGGGAAAAGGGATTCTAATGAAAAACTGTTTTTT	CASSGGKRDSNEKLFF
TRBJ2-5	few	TRBV6-1	.	TGTGCCAGCAGATACAGTGTCCAAGAGACCCAGTACTTC	CASRYSVQETQYF
TRBJ2-1	.	TRBV27	.	TGTGCCAGCAGTTTAAAGGGACTTTCCTACAATGAGCAGTTCTTC	CASSLKGLSYNEQFF
TRBJ2-1	.	TRBV10-3	TRBD1	TGTGCCATCAGTGAGCTACATGTGCAGGGGGCTTCATTGGATGAGCAGTTCTTC	CAISELHVQGASLDEQFF
TRBJ1-3	.	TRBV6-1	TRBD1	TGTGCCAGCAGCAGGGGGAACGGAAACACCATATATTTT	CASSRGNGNTIYF
TRBJ1-1	.	TRBV9	.	TGTGCCAGCAGGCCCCTTGGGTCAGGGTTCGCTTTCTTT	CASRPLGSGFAFF
TRBJ1-2	few	TRBV6-1	.	TGTGCCAGCAGTGGCTCTCGGACAGCTAACTATGGCTACACCTTC	CASSGSRTANYGYTF
TRBJ2-4	.	TRBV6-5	TRBD2	TGTGCCAGCAGAGGGGGGGGACTAGCGGGAGACATTCAGTACTTC	CASRGGGLAGDIQYF
TRBJ1-1	.	TRBV30	.	TGTGCCGGAAATCGGGGGTTTGGGAACACTGAAGCTTTCTTT	CAGNRGFGNTEAFF
TRBJ1-2	.	TRBV18	.	TGTGCCAGCTCCGGAACTAACTATGGCTACACCTTC	CASSGTNYGYTF
TRBJ1-3	.	TRBV19	.	TGTGCCAGTAGTTATGACTGGAGCTCTGGAAACACCATATATTTT	CASSYDWSSGNTIYF
TRBJ1-1	.	TRBV5-6	.	TGTGCCAGCAGCATCTTAAGGGGGACTGAAGCTTTCTTT	CASSILRGTEAFF
TRBJ2-2	.	TRBV6-6	TRBD1	TGTGCCAGCCAGCCGACAGGGGGCAAAATCACCGGGGAGCTGTTTTTT	CASQPTGGKITGELFF
TRBJ1-1	.	TRBV5-1	TRBD1	TGCGCCAGCAGCCTACAGGGGGGCACTGAAGCTTTCTTT	CASSLQGGTEAFF
TRBJ2-5	.	TRBV5-1	.	TGCGCCAGCAGCCAGGCTCGAGAGACCCAGTACTTC	CASSQARETQYF
TRBJ2-7	.	TRBV19	.	TGTGCCAGTAGTATCGGGAACACCCAGCAGTACTTC	CASSIGNTQQYF
TRBJ2-7	.	TRBV6-1	.	TGTGCCAGCAGTGATGGTCCCATCAGCCGATCGCAGTACTTC	CASSDGPISRSQYF
TRBJ2-1	.	TRBV18	.	TGTGCCAGCTCACCTTCCTTAGACAGTTACAATGAGCAGTTCTTC	CASSPSLDSYNEQFF
TRBJ2-2	.	TRBV5-1	.	TGCGCCAGCAGATCGGGGCGCGCAAACACCGGGGAGCTGTTTTTT	CASRSGRANTGELFF
TRBJ2-1	.	TRBV7-3	TRBD2	TGTGCCAGCAGCTTACAAGCGGGAGGCTCCAATGAGCAGTTCTTC	CASSLQAGGSNEQFF
TRBJ1-5	.	TRBV18	.	TGTGCCAGCTCATCAAAGGACGGTGCCATCAATCAGCCCCAGCATTTT	CASSSKDGAINQPQHF
TRBJ2-1	.	TRBV11-2	.	TGTGCCAGCAGCTTAGGACGGGAACCCCACAATGAGCAGTTCTTC	CASSLGREPHNEQFF
TRBJ1-2	.	TRBV25-1	.	TGTGCCAGCAGTGAATTAGGAGTCAATGGCTACACCTTC	CASSELGVNGYTF